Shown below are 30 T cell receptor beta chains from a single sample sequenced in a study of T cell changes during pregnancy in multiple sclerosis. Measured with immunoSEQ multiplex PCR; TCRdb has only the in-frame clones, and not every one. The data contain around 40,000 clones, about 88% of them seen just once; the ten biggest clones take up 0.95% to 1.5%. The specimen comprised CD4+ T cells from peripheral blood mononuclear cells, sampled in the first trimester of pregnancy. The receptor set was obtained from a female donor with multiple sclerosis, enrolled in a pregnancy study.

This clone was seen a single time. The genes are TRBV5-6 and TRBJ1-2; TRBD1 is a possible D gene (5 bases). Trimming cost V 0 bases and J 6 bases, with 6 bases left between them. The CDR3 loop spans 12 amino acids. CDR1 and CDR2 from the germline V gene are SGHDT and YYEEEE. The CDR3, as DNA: TGTGCCAGCAGCTTGGGCAGGGATGGCTACACCTTC. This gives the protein CASSLGRDGYTF.

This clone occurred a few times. CDR3 bases: TGTGCCAGTAGTATGAACGAACGACAGCCCCATAGCAATCAGCCCCAGCATTTT. Encoded protein: CASSMNERQPHSNQPQHF. The chain joins TRBV19 to TRBJ1-5; the D gene is possibly TRBD1 (5 bases). CDR1 is LNHDA, CDR2 SQIVND, per germline (reference sequence). This CDR3 region has 18 residues. Trimming removed 3 bases from V and 0 bases from J, with 18 bases in between. Combining the CDR3 with reference TRBV19 and TRBJ1-5 gives the whole variable domain DGGITQSPKYLFRKEGQNVTLSCEQNLNHDAMYWYRQDPGQGLRLIYYSQIVNDFQKGDIAEGYSVSREKKESFPLTVTSAQKNPTAFYLCASSMNERQPHSNQPQHFGDGTRLSIL.

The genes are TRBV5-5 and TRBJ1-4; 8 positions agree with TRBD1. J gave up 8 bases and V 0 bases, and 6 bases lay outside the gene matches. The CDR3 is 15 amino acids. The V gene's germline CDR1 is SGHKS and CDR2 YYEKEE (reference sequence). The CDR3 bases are TGTGCCAGCAGCTTGGGGCAGGGGGCCTGGGAAAAACTGTTTTTT. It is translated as CASSLGQGAWEKLFF.

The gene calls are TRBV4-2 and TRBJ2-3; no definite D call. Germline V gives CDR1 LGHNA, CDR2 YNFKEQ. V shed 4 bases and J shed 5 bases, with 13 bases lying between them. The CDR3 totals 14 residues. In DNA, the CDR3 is TGTGCCAGCAGCCTAGCTTCTAACGGAGATACGCAGTATTTT. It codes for CASSLASNGDTQYF.

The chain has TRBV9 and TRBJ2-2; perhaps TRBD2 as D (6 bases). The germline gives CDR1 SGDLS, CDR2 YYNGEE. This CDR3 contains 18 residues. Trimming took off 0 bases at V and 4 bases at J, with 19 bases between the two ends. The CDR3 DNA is TGTGCCAGCAGCGTAGCTGGGGGGAGGATGGCAGGCACCGGGGAGCTGTTTTTT. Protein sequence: CASSVAGGRMAGTGELFF.

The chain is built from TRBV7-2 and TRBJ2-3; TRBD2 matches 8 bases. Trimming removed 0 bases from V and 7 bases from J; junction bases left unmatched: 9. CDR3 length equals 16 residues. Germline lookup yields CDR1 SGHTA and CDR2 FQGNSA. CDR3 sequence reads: CASSLAAQRERNTQYF. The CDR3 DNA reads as TGTGCCAGCAGCTTAGCCGCCCAGCGGGAGAGGAATACGCAGTATTTT.

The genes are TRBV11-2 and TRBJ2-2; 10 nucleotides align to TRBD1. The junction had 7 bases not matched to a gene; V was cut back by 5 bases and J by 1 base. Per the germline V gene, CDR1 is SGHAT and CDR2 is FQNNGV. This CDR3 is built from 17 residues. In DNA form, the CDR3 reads TGTGCCAGCAGCACCTTGACAGGGGGCCGGAACACCGGGGAGCTGTTTTTT. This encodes CASSTLTGGRNTGELFF. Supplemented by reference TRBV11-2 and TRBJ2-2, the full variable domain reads EAGVAQSPRYKIIEKRQSVAFWCNPISGHATLYWYQQILGQGPKLLIQFQNNGVVDDSQLPKDRFSAERLKGVDSTLKIQPAKLEDSAVYLCASSTLTGGRNTGELFFGEGSRLTVL.

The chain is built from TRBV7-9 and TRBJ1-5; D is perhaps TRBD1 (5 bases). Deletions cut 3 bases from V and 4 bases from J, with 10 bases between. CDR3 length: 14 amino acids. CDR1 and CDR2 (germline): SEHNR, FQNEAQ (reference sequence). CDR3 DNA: TGTGCCAGCAGCTTCTCTGACAGAAATCAGCCCCAGCATTTT. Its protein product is CASSFSDRNQPQHF.

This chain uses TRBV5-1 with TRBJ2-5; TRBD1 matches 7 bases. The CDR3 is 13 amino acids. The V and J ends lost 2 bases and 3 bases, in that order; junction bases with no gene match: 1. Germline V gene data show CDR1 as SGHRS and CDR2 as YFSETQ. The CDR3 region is CASSFTGEETQYF. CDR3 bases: TGCGCCAGCAGCTTTACAGGGGAAGAGACCCAGTACTTC.

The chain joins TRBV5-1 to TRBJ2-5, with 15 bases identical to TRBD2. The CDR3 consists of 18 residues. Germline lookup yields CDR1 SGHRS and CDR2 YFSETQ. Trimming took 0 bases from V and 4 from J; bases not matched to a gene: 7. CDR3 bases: TGCGCCAGCAGCTTGGGGACTAGCGGGAGGGCCGGGGGAGAGACCCAGTACTTC. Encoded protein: CASSLGTSGRAGGETQYF. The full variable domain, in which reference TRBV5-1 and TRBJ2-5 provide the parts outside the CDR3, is KAGVTQTPRYLIKTRGQQVTLSCSPISGHRSVSWYQQTPGQGLQFLFEYFSETQRNKGNFPGRFSGRQFSNSRSEMNVSTLELGDSALYLCASSLGTSGRAGGETQYFGPGTRLLVL.

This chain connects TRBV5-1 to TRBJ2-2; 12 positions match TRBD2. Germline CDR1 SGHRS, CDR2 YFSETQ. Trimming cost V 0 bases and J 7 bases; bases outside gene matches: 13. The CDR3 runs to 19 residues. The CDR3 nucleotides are TGCGCCAGCAGCTTGGGAACGTCTAGCGGGAGGGCCGAGGTCGGGGAGCTGTTTTTT. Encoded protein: CASSLGTSSGRAEVGELFF.

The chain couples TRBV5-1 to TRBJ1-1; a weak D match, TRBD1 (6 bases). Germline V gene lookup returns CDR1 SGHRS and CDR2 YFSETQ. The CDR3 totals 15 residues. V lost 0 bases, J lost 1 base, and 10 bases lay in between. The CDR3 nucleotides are TGCGCCAGCAGCTTGGACACAGGGACGAACACTGAAGCTTTCTTT. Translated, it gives CASSLDTGTNTEAFF. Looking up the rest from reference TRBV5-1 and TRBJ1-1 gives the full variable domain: KAGVTQTPRYLIKTRGQQVTLSCSPISGHRSVSWYQQTPGQGLQFLFEYFSETQRNKGNFPGRFSGRQFSNSRSEMNVSTLELGDSALYLCASSLDTGTNTEAFFGQGTRLTVV.

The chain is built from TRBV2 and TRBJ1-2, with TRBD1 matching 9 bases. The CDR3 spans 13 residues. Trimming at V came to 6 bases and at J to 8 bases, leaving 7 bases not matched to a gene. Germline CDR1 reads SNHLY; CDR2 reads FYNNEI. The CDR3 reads CASRNRDRDGYTF. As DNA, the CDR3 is TGTGCCAGCAGAAACCGGGACAGGGACGGCTACACCTTC.

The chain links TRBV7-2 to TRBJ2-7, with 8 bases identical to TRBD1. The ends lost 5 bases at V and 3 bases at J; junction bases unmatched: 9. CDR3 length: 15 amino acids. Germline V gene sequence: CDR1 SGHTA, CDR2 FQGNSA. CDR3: CASSLGQGPGYEQYF. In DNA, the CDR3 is TGTGCCAGCAGCCTTGGACAGGGCCCGGGCTACGAGCAGTACTTC.

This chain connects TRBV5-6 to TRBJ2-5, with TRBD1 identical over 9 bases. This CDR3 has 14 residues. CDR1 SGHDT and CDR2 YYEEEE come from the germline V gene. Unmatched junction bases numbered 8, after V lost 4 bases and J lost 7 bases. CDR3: CASSPSTGGVTQYF. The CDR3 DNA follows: TGTGCCAGCAGCCCGTCGACAGGGGGGGTGACCCAGTACTTC.

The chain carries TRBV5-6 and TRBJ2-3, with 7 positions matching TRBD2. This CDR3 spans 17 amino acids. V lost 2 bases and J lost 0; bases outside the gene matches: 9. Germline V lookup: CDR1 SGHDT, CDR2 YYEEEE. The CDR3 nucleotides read TGTGCCAGCAGCTTTCCGCTTAGCGGGTTGAGCACAGATACGCAGTATTTT. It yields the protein CASSFPLSGLSTDTQYF.

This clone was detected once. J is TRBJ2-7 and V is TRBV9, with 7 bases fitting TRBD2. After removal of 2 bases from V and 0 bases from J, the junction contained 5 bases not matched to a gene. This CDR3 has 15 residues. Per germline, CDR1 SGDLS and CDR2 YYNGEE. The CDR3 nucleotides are TGTGCCAGCAGCGTGGGAGCGGGAAGCTCCTACGAGCAGTACTTC. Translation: CASSVGAGSSYEQYF. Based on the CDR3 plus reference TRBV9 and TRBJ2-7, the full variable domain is DSGVTQTPKHLITATGQRVTLRCSPRSGDLSVYWYQQSLDQGLQFLIQYYNGEERAKGNILERFSAQQFPDLHSELNLSSLELGDSALYFCASSVGAGSSYEQYFGPGTRLTVT.

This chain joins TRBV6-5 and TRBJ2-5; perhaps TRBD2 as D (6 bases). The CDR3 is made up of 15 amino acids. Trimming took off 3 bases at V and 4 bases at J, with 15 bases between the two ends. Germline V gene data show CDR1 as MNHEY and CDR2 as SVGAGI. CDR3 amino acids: CASSYSGVDRETQYF. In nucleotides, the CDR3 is TGTGCCAGCAGTTATTCGGGAGTTGATCGAGAGACCCAGTACTTC.

CDR3 sequence: CASSLSSASSTDTQYF. The CDR3 DNA sequence: TGTGCCAGCAGTTTATCTAGCGCTTCTAGCACAGATACGCAGTATTTT. The V gene is TRBV7-2, the J gene TRBJ2-3; tentatively, D is TRBD2 (6 bases). Looked up from germline, CDR1 is SGHTA and CDR2 is FQGNSA. V lost 6 bases, J lost 0 bases, and 16 bases lay in between. This CDR3 contains 16 residues.

The CDR3: CAIRPLAGFGEQYF. The CDR3 nucleotides read TGTGCCATCAGGCCACTAGCGGGATTTGGTGAGCAGTACTTC. The rearrangement uses TRBV10-3 and TRBJ2-7; 10 bases line up with TRBD2. Germline-derived CDR1 and CDR2 are ENHRY and SYGVKD. V shed 6 bases, J shed 7 bases, and the junction held 9 bases outside the gene matches. The CDR3 is 14 residues long.

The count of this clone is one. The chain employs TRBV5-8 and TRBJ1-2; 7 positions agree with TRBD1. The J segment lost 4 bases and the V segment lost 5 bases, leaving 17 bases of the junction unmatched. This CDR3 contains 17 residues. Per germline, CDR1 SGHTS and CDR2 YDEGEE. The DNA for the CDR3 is TGTGCCAGCAGTTCCGGGACAGCCTGGGACACTAGCTATGGCTACACCTTC. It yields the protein CASSSGTAWDTSYGYTF.

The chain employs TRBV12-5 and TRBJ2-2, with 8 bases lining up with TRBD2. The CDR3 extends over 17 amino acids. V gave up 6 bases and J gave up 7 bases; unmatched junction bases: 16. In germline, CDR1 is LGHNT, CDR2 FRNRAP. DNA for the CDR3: TGTGCTAGTGGGTTTAGCGGGACGACCCGGAGTTTCGGGGAGCTGTTTTTT. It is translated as CASGFSGTTRSFGELFF.

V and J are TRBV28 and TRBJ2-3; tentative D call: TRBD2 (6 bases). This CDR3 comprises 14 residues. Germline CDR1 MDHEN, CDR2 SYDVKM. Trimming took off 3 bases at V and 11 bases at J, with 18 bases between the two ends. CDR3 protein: CASSFPKGGGEQYF. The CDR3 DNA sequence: TGTGCCAGCAGTTTTCCAAAGGGAGGTGGCGAGCAGTATTTT. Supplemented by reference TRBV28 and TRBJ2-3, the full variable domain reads DVKVTQSSRYLVKRTGEKVFLECVQDMDHENMFWYRQDPGLGLRLIYFSYDVKMKEKGDIPEGYSVSREKKERFSLILESASTNQTSMYLCASSFPKGGGEQYFGPGTRLTVL.

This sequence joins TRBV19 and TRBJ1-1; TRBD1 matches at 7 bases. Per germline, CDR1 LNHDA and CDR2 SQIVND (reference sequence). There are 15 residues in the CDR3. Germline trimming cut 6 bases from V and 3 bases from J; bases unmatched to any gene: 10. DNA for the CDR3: TGTGCCAGTAGACTTAACAGGGGATTGGACACTGAAGCTTTCTTT. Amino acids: CASRLNRGLDTEAFF.

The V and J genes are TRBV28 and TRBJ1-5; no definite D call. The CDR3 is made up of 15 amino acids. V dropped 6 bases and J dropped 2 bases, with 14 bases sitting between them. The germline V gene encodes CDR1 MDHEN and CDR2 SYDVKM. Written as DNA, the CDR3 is TGTGCCAGCAGCTTAGGGAGTTTTGGCAATCAGCCCCAGCATTTT. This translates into CASSLGSFGNQPQHF.

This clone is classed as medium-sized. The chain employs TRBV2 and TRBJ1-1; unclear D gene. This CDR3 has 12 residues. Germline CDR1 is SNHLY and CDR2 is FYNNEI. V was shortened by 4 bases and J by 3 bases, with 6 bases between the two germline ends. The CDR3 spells CASSAADTEAFF. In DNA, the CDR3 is TGTGCCAGCAGTGCGGCGGACACTGAAGCTTTCTTT.

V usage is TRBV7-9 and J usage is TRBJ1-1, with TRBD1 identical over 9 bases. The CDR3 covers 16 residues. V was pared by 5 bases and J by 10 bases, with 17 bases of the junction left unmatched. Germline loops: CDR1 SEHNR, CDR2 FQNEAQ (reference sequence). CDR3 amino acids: CASSIIRDRAPSVAFF. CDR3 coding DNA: TGTGCCAGCAGCATCATCCGGGACAGGGCGCCTTCGGTAGCTTTCTTT.

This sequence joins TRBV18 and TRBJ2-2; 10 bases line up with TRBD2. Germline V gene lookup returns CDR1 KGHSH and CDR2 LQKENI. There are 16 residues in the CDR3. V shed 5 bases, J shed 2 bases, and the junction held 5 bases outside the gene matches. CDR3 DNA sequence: TGTGCCAGCTCATGGCCTAGCGGGAGAAACACCGGGGAGCTGTTTTTT. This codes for CASSWPSGRNTGELFF. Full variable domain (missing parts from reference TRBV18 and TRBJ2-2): NAGVMQNPRHLVRRRGQEARLRCSPMKGHSHVYWYRQLPEEGLKFMVYLQKENIIDESGMPKERFSAEFPKEGPSILRIQQVVRGDSAAYFCASSWPSGRNTGELFFGEGSRLTVL.

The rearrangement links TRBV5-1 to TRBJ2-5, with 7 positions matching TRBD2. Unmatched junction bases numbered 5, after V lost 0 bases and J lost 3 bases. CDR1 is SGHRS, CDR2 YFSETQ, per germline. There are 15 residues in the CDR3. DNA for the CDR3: TGCGCCAGCAGCTTGGCCCCGGGAGGCAAAGAGACCCAGTACTTC. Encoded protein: CASSLAPGGKETQYF.

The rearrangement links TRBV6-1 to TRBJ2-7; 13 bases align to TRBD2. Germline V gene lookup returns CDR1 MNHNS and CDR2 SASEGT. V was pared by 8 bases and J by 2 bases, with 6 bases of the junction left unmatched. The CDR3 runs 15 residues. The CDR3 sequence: CASDTGLAGTYEQYF. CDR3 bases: TGTGCCAGCGATACGGGACTAGCGGGGACCTACGAGCAGTACTTC.